This T cell receptor beta chain was sequenced during a study of breast tumors, draining lymph nodes, adjacent tissues. TCRdb redid the calling of the multiplex PCR reads with MiXCR, one entry per CDR3 protein. The table records roughly 120,000 distinct CDR3 sequences, 20% of them present only once. The V gene's germline CDR1 is MNHNY and CDR2 SVGAGI (reference sequence). The CDR3 is 11 amino acids. The ends were cut back, 5 bases at V and 7 bases at J, with 6 bases in the middle. This clonotype was observed a few times. Its antigen remains unidentified. Study observations and caveats: Tumor and nontumor repertoires were significantly more similar in luminal-like than in basal-like breast cancer. The lymph node origin of tumor T cells was framed as consistent with a hypothesis, not demonstrated. Most tumor T cells seemingly derive from lymph node, then expand in tumor. Compared with lymph nodes, tumors were less diverse; compared with nontumor tissue, more.

Axillary draining lymph nodes of breast cancer patients supplied the node samples. The sequenced material came from axillary lymph node tissue. The TCR originated in a female donor with breast cancer. Some clones in this sample may be carry-over from other donors' samples. The chain employs TRBV6-6 and TRBJ1-5, with D unclear. The CDR3 protein is CASSNRQPQHF. The CDR3 DNA reads as TGTGCCAGCAGTAATAGGCAGCCCCAGCATTTT.